This T cell receptor beta chain comes out of a study of blood T cell repertoires in COVID-19. Profiling relied on immunoSEQ multiplex PCR, and the TCRdb table lists in-frame clones only, not all of them. The sample lists more than 250,000 clones; roughly nine tenths were seen once. The CDR3 is 18 amino acids. The germline gives CDR1 SGHRS, CDR2 YFSETQ. V gave up 0 bases and J gave up 5 bases; unmatched junction bases: 9. The V call is TRBV5-1, the J call TRBJ2-2, with 11 positions matching TRBD2. The material sequenced was PBMCs or T cells enriched from blood (not recorded which). This sequence originates from a woman aged 40 to 49 who had recovered from COVID-19. The CDR3 coding sequence is TGCGCCAGCAGCTTGGGGGGACTAGCGGACCTAAGGACCGGGGAGCTGTTTTTT. It translates to CASSLGGLADLRTGELFF.